This T cell receptor beta chain was documented in a study of OX40 agonist ivuxolimab in advanced cancers. General study findings and limits: Among expanded peripheral T cells, antigen specificity went undetermined. In the 0.1 to 3.0 mg/kg range, CD4+ and CD8+ blood T cells had expanded clonally by week 6.

Worth noting for this clone: What it recognizes is unknown.

V was cut by 1 base and J by 0 bases, with 18 bases left in between. The V gene's germline CDR1 is SEHNR and CDR2 FQNEAQ (reference sequence). This CDR3 comprises 19 residues. TCRdb's copy holds only in-frame clones and misses some; the assay was immunoSEQ multiplex PCR. The profile covers roughly 16,000 clones, with roughly 87% appearing a single time and about 25% taken by the ten largest. The V gene is TRBV7-9, the J gene TRBJ1-4; the D is unclear. The sample was CD4+ or CD8+ T cells sorted from blood, taken in a trial of the OX40 agonist ivuxolimab. This clonotype was obtained from an adult with an advanced solid tumor such as melanoma, head and neck, liver or kidney cancer. CDR3 sequence reads: CASSLVEAIFHTTNEKLFF. The CDR3 DNA reads as TGTGCCAGCAGCTTAGTAGAGGCGATCTTTCACACAACTAATGAAAAACTGTTTTTT. Based on the CDR3 plus reference TRBV7-9 and TRBJ1-4, the full variable domain is DTGVSQNPRHKITKRGQNVTFRCDPISEHNRLYWYRQTLGQGPEFLTYFQNEAQLEKSRLLSDRFSAERPKGSFSTLEIQRTEQGDSAMYLCASSLVEAIFHTTNEKLFFGSGTQLSVL.